These T cell receptor beta chains were read from a single sample in a study of blood T cell repertoires in COVID-19. The repertoire was sequenced with immunoSEQ multiplex PCR; TCRdb's copy has only in-frame clones and lacks some. The sample has 130,000 or so clones, more than 75% seen once. The sample comprised peripheral blood. The receptors shown here come from a human donor in a cohort sampled during active COVID-19. Each CDR3 is given with its conserved first and last residue. A D gene is named only where the DNA matches it firmly. The size field is filled for only some rows; it gives once, few, many or a size class.

CDR3 protein,CDR3 DNA,V gene,clone size,J gene,D gene
CASSTGTNTEAFF,TGTGCCAGCAGTACAGGGACAAACACTGAAGCTTTCTTT,TRBV2,few,TRBJ1-1,NA
CASSQRQGDYGYTF,TGTGCCAGCAGCCAACGACAGGGGGACTATGGCTACACCTTC,TRBV3-1/TRBV3-2,NA,TRBJ1-2,TRBD1
CSVERGLAREQFF,TGCAGCGTTGAAAGGGGACTAGCACGTGAGCAGTTCTTC,TRBV29-1,NA,TRBJ2-1,TRBD2
CASSLATLQALAKNIQYF,TGTGCCAGCAGCTTGGCCACCCTTCAGGCTTTGGCCAAAAACATTCAGTACTTC,TRBV5-5,NA,TRBJ2-4,NA
CASSLDGRSNQPQHF,TGCGCCAGCAGCTTGGATGGGAGGAGCAATCAGCCCCAGCATTTT,TRBV5-1,once,TRBJ1-5,NA
CASSLRSSGNTIYF,TGTGCCAGCAGTTTAAGGAGCTCTGGAAACACCATATATTTT,TRBV27,few,TRBJ1-3,NA
CSVERTGGQETQYF,TGCAGCGTTGAAAGGACAGGGGGACAAGAGACCCAGTACTTC,TRBV29-1,NA,TRBJ2-5,TRBD1
CASSLLPGLASYEQYF,TGTGCCAGCAGCTTGTTACCCGGACTAGCGTCCTACGAGCAGTACTTC,TRBV5-4,few,TRBJ2-7,TRBD2
CASTQGYLTEAFF,TGTGCCAGTACCCAGGGGTATCTCACTGAAGCTTTCTTT,TRBV19,once,TRBJ1-1,NA
CASSFGTSGDNEQFF,TGTGCCAGCAGCTTCGGGACTAGCGGAGACAATGAGCAGTTCTTC,TRBV13,once,TRBJ2-1,TRBD2
CASSPIGGDQPQHF,TGTGCCAGCAGCCCAATTGGAGGGGATCAGCCCCAGCATTTT,TRBV3-1/TRBV3-2,NA,TRBJ1-5,NA
CASSQTSGGDNEQFF,TGCGCCAGCAGCCAGACTAGCGGGGGGGACAATGAGCAGTTCTTC,TRBV5-1,once,TRBJ2-1,TRBD2
CASSLWGRGSSGNTIYF,TGTGCCAGCAGCTTGTGGGGGCGAGGAAGCTCTGGAAACACCATATATTTT,TRBV5-4,NA,TRBJ1-3,NA
CASSPEDRLATNEKLFF,TGTGCCAGCTCACCAGAGGACCGACTAGCAACTAATGAAAAACTGTTTTTT,TRBV18,NA,TRBJ1-4,NA
CASSLGQNNYEQYF,TGTGCCAGCAGCTTGGGGCAGAACAACTACGAGCAGTACTTC,TRBV5-6,NA,TRBJ2-7,NA
CASSLSGWDTDTQYF,TGTGCCAGCAGCCTTTCGGGATGGGACACAGATACGCAGTATTTT,TRBV7-9,NA,TRBJ2-3,NA
CASSQIFQETQYF,TGTGCCAGCAGCCAGATCTTCCAAGAGACCCAGTACTTC,TRBV5-5,NA,TRBJ2-5,NA
CASRLQGLVADTQYF,TGTGCCAGCAGACTACAGGGGCTTGTCGCAGATACGCAGTATTTT,TRBV28,NA,TRBJ2-3,TRBD1
CASSFRPEAFF,TGTGCCAGCAGCTTCAGGCCCGAAGCTTTCTTT,TRBV7-9,NA,TRBJ1-1,NA
CASRMAGAYEQYF,TGTGCCAGCAGGATGGCAGGGGCCTACGAGCAGTACTTC,TRBV6-5,NA,TRBJ2-7,NA
CARLFSGANVLTF,TGTGCCAGGTTATTCTCTGGGGCCAACGTCCTGACTTTC,TRBV6-6,NA,TRBJ2-6,NA
CAISELAGAGNTQYF,TGTGCCATCAGTGAGTTAGCGGGAGCGGGGAATACGCAGTATTTT,TRBV10-3,once,TRBJ2-3,TRBD2
CASSLGGQGYGYTF,TGTGCCAGCAGCTTAGGGGGACAGGGCTATGGCTACACCTTC,TRBV11-2,NA,TRBJ1-2,TRBD1
CASSMRATNEKLFF,TGTGCCAGTAGTATGCGGGCAACTAATGAAAAACTGTTTTTT,TRBV19,NA,TRBJ1-4,NA
CASSSNMNTEAFF,TGTGCCAGCAGTTCAAACATGAACACTGAAGCTTTCTTT,TRBV27,NA,TRBJ1-1,NA
CASIRDTDTGELFF,TGTGCCAGTATTCGGGACACCGACACCGGGGAGCTGTTTTTT,TRBV19,few,TRBJ2-2,NA
CASSPGTGGDEQYF,TGTGCCAGCTCACCCGGGACAGGGGGCGACGAGCAGTACTTC,TRBV18,once,TRBJ2-7,TRBD1
CASSSGSGGIGKLFF,TGTGCCAGCAGTTCAGGGTCAGGGGGCATAGGGAAACTGTTTTTT,TRBV28,NA,TRBJ1-4,TRBD1
CSVDGLAQVGPYNEQFF,TGCAGCGTTGATGGACTAGCACAGGTCGGCCCCTACAATGAGCAGTTCTTC,TRBV29-1,NA,TRBJ2-1,TRBD2
CASSLDRDAYNEQFF,TGTGCCAGCAGCTTGGACAGGGACGCCTACAATGAGCAGTTCTTC,TRBV5-6,once,TRBJ2-1,NA
CASSAQGGGGYTF,TGTGCCAGCAGCGCACAGGGGGGGGGTGGCTACACCTTC,TRBV9,NA,TRBJ1-2,TRBD1
CASSSLQGANNSPLHF,TGTGCCAGCAGTTCACTGCAGGGGGCGAATAATTCACCCCTCCACTTT,TRBV25-1,once,TRBJ1-6,TRBD1
CASSLGLYEQYF,TGTGCCAGCAGTCTGGGACTTTACGAGCAGTACTTC,TRBV5-6,NA,TRBJ2-7,NA
CASSSEPGQGTYEQYF,TGTGCCAGCAGTTCAGAACCGGGACAGGGGACCTACGAGCAGTACTTC,TRBV28,NA,TRBJ2-7,TRBD1
CASSPLLLQGAREGEKLFF,TGTGCCAGTTCCCCATTGCTACTACAGGGGGCGCGGGAAGGTGAAAAACTGTTTTTT,TRBV19,NA,TRBJ1-4,TRBD1
CASSPPSQGVEKLFF,TGTGCCAGCTCACCACCTTCACAGGGGGTTGAAAAACTGTTTTTT,TRBV18,NA,TRBJ1-4,TRBD1
CASSLLRAAGANVLTF,TGTGCCAGCAGTTTACTCAGGGCTGCTGGGGCCAACGTCCTGACTTTC,TRBV27,NA,TRBJ2-6,NA
CATSDFRGLAGTDTQYF,TGTGCCACCAGTGATTTCCGAGGACTAGCGGGCACAGATACGCAGTATTTT,TRBV24-1,NA,TRBJ2-3,TRBD2
CASSPPRVTGELFF,TGTGCCAGCAGTCCCCCGCGAGTGACCGGGGAGCTGTTTTTT,TRBV3-1/TRBV3-2,NA,TRBJ2-2,NA
CASSSRQLSDNSPLHF,TGTGCCAGCAGCTCCCGACAGCTCTCGGATAATTCACCCCTCCACTTT,TRBV11-2,NA,TRBJ1-6,NA
CASSDRGADTQYF,TGCGCCAGCAGCGACCGGGGGGCGGATACGCAGTATTTT,TRBV4-1,NA,TRBJ2-3,NA
CASSPGASGGPGAGTQYF,TGCGCCAGCAGCCCCGGGGCTAGCGGGGGACCCGGCGCGGGAACGCAGTATTTT,TRBV5-1,NA,TRBJ2-3,TRBD2
CASSEGGSEKLFF,TGTGCCAGCAGTGAAGGAGGTAGTGAAAAACTGTTTTTT,TRBV6-1,NA,TRBJ1-4,NA